The present T cell receptor beta chain was sequenced within a study of human T cells and chemical hapten exposure. Only a few counts were recorded for this clonotype. Specified time point: patch test 1, 2 weeks after DPC sensitization. Treatment described: therapeutic diphenylcyclopropenone sensitization with weekly scalp DPC. Donation of samples came from alopecia patients who were 18 to 70 years old and suitable for DPC. Unique molecular identifiers were affixed to discrete cDNA molecules within the library. Via MiXCR, TCRdb re-called the RACE reads, giving one row per CDR3 protein. The sample shows about 120,000 distinct CDR3 sequences, roughly 15% of them seen only once. Source: whole blood, taken in connection with sensitization to the hapten diphenylcyclopropenone (DPC). The TCR was taken from a man aged 18 to 30 with alopecia areata. Some clones in this sample may be carry-over from other donors' samples.

CDR3 bases: TGCAGTGCTAGAGATAGGGACTTATCGTCCTACAATGAGCAGTTCTTC. Translation: CSARDRDLSSYNEQFF. V usage is TRBV20-1 and J usage is TRBJ2-1; perhaps TRBD2 as D (6 bases). CDR1 and CDR2 from the germline V gene are DFQATT and SNEGSKA (reference sequence). This CDR3 has 16 residues. The V gene lost 0 bases and the J gene lost 1 base, with 13 bases spanning the gap.